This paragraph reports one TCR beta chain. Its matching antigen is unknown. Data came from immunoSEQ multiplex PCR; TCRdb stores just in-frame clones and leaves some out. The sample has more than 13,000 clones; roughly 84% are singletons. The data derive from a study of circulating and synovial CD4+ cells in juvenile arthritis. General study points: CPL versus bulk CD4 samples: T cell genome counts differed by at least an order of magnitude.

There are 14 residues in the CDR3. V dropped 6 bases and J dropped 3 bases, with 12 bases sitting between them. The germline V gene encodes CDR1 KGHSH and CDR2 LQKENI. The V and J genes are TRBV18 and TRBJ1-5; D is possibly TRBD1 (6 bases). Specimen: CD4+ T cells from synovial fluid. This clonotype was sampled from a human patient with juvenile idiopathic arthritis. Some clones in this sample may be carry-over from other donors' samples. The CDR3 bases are TGTGCCAGCTCCGCCCGGACAGTCAATCAGCCCCAGCATTTT. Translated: CASSARTVNQPQHF.